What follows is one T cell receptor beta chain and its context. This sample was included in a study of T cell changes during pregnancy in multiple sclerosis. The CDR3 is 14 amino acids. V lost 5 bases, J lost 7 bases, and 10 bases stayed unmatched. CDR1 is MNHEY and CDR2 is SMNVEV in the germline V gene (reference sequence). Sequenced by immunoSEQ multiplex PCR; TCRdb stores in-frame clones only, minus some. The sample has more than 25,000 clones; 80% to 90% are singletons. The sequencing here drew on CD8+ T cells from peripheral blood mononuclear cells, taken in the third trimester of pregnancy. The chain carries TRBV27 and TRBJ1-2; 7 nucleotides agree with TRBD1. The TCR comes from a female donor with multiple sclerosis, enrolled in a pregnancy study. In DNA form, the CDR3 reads TGTGCCAGCAGTGCCACAGGGGATTTTGCTGGCTACACCTTC. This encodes CASSATGDFAGYTF.